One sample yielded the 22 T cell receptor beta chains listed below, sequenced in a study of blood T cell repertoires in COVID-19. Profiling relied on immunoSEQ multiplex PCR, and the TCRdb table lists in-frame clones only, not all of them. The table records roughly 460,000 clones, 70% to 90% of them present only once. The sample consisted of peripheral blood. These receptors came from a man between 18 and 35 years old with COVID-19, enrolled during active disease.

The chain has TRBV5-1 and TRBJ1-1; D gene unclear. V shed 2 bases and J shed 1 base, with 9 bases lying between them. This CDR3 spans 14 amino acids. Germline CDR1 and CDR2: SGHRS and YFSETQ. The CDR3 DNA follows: TGCGCCAGCAGCTTCCCGGAGAGGAACACTGAAGCTTTCTTT. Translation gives CASSFPERNTEAFF.

The chain's CDR3 is CASSDGLRSSYNEQFF. CDR3 sequence (DNA): TGTGCCAGCAGTGACGGGTTGCGTAGCTCCTACAATGAGCAGTTCTTC. V usage is TRBV11-2 and J usage is TRBJ2-1; D unclear. The CDR3 runs to 16 residues. Germline values: CDR1 SGHAT, CDR2 FQNNGV. V was clipped by 6 bases and J by 0 bases, with 15 bases between them.

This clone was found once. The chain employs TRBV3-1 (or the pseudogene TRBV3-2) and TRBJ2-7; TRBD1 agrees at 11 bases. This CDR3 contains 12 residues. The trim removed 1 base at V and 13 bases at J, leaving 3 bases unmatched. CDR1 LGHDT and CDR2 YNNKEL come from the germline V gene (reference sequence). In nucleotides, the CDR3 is TGTGCCAGCAGCCAAGGGGGGACAGGGGGTTACTTC. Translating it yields CASSQGGTGGYF.

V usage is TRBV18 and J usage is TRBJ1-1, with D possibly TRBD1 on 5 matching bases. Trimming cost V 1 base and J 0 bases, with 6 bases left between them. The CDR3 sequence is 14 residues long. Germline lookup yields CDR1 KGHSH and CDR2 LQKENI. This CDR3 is CASSPRTLNTEAFF. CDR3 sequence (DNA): TGTGCCAGCTCACCACGGACACTGAACACTGAAGCTTTCTTT.

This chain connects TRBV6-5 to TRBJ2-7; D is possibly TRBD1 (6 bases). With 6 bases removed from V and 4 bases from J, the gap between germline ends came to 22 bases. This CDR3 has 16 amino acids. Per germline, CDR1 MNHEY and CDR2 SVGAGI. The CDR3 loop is CASSYILGRGIYEQYF. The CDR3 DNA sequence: TGTGCCAGCAGCTACATCCTCGGCAGGGGAATTTACGAGCAGTACTTC.

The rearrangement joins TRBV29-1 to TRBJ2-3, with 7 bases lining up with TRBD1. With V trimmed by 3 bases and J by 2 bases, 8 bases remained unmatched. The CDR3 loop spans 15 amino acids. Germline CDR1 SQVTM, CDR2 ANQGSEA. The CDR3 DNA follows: TGCAGCGTTGACACCTCGGGACAGCTCACAGATACGCAGTATTTT. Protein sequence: CSVDTSGQLTDTQYF.

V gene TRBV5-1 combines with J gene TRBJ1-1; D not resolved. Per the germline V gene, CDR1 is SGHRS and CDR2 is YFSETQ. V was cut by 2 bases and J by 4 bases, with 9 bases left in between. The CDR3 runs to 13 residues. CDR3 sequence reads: CASSFLGGTEAFF. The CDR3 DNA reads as TGCGCCAGCAGCTTCCTTGGAGGCACTGAAGCTTTCTTT.

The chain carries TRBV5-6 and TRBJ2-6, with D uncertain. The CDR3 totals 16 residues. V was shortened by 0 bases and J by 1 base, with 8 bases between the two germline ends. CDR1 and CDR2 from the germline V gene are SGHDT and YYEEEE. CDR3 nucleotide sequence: TGTGCCAGCAGCTTGGCCGGAGCGTCTGGGGCCAACGTCCTGACTTTC. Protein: CASSLAGASGANVLTF.

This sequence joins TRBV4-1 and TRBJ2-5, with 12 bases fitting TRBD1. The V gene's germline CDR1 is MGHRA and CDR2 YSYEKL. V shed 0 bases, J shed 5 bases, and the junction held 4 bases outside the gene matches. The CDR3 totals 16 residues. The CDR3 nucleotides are TGCGCCAGCAGCCAAGAGGGGACAGGGGGCGCGGAGACCCAGTACTTC. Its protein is CASSQEGTGGAETQYF.

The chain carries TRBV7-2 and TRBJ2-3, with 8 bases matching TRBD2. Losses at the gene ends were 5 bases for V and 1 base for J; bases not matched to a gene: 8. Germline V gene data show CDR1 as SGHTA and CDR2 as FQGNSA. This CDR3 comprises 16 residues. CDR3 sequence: CASSPGRGARTDTQYF. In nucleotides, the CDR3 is TGTGCCAGCAGCCCTGGGCGGGGGGCTCGCACAGATACGCAGTATTTT.

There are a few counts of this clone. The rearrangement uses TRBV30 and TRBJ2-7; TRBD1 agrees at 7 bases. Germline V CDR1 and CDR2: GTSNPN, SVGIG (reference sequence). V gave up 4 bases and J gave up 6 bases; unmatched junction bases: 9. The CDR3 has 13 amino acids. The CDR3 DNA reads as TGTGCCTGGACCGCCTATCGGACAGGCGAGCAGTACTTC. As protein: CAWTAYRTGEQYF.

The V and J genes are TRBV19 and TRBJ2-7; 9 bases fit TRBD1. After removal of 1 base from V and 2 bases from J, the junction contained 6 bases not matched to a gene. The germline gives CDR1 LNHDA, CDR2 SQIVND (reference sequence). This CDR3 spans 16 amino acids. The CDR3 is CASSIVWTGAAYEQYF. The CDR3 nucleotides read TGTGCCAGTAGTATAGTTTGGACAGGGGCCGCCTACGAGCAGTACTTC.

The CDR3 protein is CASSSQGEAYEQYF. CDR3 nucleotides: TGTGCCAGCAGTTCTCAGGGGGAGGCCTACGAGCAGTACTTC. The V gene is TRBV6-9, the J gene TRBJ2-7, with D possibly being TRBD1 (7 bases). The germline CDR1 and CDR2 sequences are MNHGY and SVAAGI. The CDR3 spans 14 residues. V lost 4 bases, J lost 2 bases, and 12 bases lay in between.

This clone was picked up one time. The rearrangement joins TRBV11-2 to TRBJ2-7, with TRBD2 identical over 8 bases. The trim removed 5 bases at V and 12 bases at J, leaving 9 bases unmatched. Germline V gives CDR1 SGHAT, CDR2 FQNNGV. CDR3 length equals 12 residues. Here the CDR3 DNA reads TGTGCCAGCAGCCCCGGGGGGGGCCGTCCGTACTTC. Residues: CASSPGGGRPYF.

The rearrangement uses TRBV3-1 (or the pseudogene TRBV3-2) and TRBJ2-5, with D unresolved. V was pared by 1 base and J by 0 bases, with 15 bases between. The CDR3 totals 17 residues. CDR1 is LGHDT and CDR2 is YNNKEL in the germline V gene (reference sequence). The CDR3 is CASSQVSSRGDQETQYF. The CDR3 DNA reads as TGTGCCAGCAGCCAAGTCTCCTCCCGCGGAGACCAAGAGACCCAGTACTTC.

The CDR3 protein is CSVRGLTSSTRAYF. The CDR3 DNA reads TGCAGCGTGAGGGGACTGACTAGCTCTACCCGGGCGTATTTT. The chain employs TRBV29-1 and TRBJ2-3; 7 bases fit TRBD2. Trimming took 6 bases from V and 14 from J; bases not matched to a gene: 20. The CDR3 consists of 14 residues. Germline CDR1 and CDR2: SQVTM and ANQGSEA.

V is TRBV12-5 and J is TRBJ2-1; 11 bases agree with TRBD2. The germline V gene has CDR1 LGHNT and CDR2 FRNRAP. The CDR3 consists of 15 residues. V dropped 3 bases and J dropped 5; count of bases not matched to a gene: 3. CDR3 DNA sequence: TGTGCTAGTGGTTTCGCTAGCGGGGGGAACAATGAGCAGTTCTTC. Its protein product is CASGFASGGNNEQFF.

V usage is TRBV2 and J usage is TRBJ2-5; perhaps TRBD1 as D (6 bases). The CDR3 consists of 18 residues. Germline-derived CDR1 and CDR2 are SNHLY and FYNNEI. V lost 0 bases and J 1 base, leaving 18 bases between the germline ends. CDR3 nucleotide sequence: TGTGCCAGCAGTGAAGCGGACAGTACTGGGGGAATCCAAGAGACCCAGTACTTC. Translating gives CASSEADSTGGIQETQYF.

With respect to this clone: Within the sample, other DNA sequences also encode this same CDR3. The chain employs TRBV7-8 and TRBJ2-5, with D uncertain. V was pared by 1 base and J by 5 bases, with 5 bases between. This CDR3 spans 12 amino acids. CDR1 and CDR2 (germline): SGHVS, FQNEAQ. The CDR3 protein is CASSLVSETQYF. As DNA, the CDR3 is TGTGCCAGCAGCTTAGTCTCTGAGACCCAGTACTTC.

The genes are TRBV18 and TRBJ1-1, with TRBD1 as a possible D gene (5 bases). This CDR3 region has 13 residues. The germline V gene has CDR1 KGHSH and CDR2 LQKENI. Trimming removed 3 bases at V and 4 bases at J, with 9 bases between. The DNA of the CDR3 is TGTGCCAGCTCACCCGGGACTTTCACTGAAGCTTTCTTT. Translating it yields CASSPGTFTEAFF. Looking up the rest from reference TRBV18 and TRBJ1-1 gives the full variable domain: NAGVMQNPRHLVRRRGQEARLRCSPMKGHSHVYWYRQLPEEGLKFMVYLQKENIIDESGMPKERFSAEFPKEGPSILRIQQVVRGDSAAYFCASSPGTFTEAFFGQGTRLTVV.

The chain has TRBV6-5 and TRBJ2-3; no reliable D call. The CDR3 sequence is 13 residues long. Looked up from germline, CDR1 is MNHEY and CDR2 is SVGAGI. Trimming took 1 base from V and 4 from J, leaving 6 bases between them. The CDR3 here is CASSYYRSDTQYF. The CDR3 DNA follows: TGTGCCAGCAGTTACTATAGATCAGATACGCAGTATTTT.

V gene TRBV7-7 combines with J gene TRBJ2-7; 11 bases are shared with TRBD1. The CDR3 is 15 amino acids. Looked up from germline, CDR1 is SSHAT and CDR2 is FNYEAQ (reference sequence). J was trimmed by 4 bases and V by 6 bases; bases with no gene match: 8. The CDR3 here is CASRLDRDRGYEQYF. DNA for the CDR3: TGTGCCAGCAGGCTGGACCGGGACAGGGGGTACGAGCAGTACTTC.